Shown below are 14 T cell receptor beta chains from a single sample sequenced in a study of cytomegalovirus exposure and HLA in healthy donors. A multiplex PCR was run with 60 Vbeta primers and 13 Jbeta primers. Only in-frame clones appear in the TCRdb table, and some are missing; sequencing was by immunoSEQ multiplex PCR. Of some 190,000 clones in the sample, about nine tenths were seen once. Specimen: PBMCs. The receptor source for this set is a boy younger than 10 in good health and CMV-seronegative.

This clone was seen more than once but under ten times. CDR3 residues: CAWSVMTGAALEKLFF. CDR3 nucleotides: TGTGCCTGGAGTGTCATGACAGGAGCAGCCCTTGAAAAACTGTTTTTT. The chain carries TRBV30 and TRBJ1-4; possibly TRBD1 for D (6 bases). V was shortened by 0 bases and J by 7 bases, with 18 bases between the two germline ends. The CDR3 length is 16 residues. CDR1 and CDR2 (germline): GTSNPN, SVGIG (reference sequence).

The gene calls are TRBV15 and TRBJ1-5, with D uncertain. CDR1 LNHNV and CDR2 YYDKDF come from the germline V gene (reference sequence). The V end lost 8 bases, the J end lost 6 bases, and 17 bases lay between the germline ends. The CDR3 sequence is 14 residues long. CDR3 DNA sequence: TGTGCCACCTCGATAATGAGGAACGGTCAGCCCCAGCATTTT. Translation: CATSIMRNGQPQHF.

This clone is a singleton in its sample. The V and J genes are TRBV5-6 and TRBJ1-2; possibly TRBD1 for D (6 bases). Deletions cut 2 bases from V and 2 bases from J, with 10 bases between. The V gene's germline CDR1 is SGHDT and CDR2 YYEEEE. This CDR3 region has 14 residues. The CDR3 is CASSFAGANYGYTF. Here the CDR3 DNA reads TGTGCCAGCAGCTTTGCGGGGGCCAACTATGGCTACACCTTC.

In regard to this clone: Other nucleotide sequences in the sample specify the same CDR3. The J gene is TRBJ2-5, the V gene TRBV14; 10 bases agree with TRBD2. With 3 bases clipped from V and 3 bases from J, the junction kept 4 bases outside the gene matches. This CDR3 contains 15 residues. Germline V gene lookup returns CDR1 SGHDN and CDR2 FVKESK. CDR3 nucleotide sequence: TGTGCCAGCAGCCAGGACGGACTAGCGGAAGAGACCCAGTACTTC. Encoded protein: CASSQDGLAEETQYF.

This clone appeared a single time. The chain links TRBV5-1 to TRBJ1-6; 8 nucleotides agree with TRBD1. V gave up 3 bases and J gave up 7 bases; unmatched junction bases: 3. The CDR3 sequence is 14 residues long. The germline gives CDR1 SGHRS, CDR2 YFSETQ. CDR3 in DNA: TGCGCCAGCAGCTCGGACAGGGTAAATTCACCCCTCCACTTT. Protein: CASSSDRVNSPLHF.

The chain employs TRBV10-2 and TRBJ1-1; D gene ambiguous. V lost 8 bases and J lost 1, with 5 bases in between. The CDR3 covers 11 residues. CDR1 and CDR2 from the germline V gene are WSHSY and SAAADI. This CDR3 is CASEGNTEAFF. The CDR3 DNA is TGCGCCAGCGAGGGGAACACTGAAGCTTTCTTT.

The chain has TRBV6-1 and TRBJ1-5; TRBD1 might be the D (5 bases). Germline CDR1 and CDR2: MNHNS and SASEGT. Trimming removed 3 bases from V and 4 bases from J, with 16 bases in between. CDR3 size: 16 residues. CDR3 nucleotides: TGTGCCAGCAGTGATTTCGGGGGAGGTAGTAATCAGCCCCAGCATTTT. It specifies CASSDFGGGSNQPQHF.

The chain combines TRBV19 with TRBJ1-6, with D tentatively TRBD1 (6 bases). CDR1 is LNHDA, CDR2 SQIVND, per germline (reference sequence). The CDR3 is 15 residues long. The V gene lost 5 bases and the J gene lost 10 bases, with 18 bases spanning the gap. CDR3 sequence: CASSPPGQKASPLHF. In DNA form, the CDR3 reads TGTGCCAGTAGTCCTCCCGGACAGAAGGCCTCACCCCTCCACTTT.

In DNA, the CDR3 is TGTGCCTGGAGTCGAGGACCGCGGGAGGAAAAACTGTTTTTT. It encodes CAWSRGPREEKLFF. The chain has TRBV30 and TRBJ1-4; D is unresolved. V lost 2 bases, J lost 8 bases, and 15 bases lay in between. The CDR3 sequence is 14 residues long. Per the germline V gene, CDR1 is GTSNPN and CDR2 is SVGIG (reference sequence).

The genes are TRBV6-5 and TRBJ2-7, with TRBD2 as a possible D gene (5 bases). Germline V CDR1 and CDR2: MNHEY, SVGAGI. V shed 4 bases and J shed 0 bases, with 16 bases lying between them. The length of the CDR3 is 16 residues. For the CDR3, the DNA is TGTGCCAGCAGTTTCCGGAGGACGGTTAGCTCCTACGAGCAGTACTTC. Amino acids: CASSFRRTVSSYEQYF.

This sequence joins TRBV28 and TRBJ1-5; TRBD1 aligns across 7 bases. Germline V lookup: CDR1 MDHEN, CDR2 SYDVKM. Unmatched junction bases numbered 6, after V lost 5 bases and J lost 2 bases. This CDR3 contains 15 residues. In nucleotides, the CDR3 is TGTGCCAGCAGTCGACAGGGTGGGGGCAATCAGCCCCAGCATTTT. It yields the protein CASSRQGGGNQPQHF.

CDR3 DNA: TGTGCCAGCAGCTTTGGGGACAGTCGTAATGAAAAACTGTTTTTT. Its translation: CASSFGDSRNEKLFF. This chain uses TRBV5-4 with TRBJ1-4, with 7 bases identical to TRBD1. V was pared by 2 bases and J by 4 bases, with 5 bases of the junction left unmatched. Germline CDR1 reads SGHNT; CDR2 reads YYREEE (reference sequence). This CDR3 has 15 residues.

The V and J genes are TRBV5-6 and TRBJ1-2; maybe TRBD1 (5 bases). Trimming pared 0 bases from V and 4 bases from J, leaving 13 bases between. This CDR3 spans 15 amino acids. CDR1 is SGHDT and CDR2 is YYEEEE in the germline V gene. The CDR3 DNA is TGTGCCAGCAGCTTGGGCCCAGGGCAGGGCTATGGCTACACCTTC. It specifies CASSLGPGQGYGYTF.

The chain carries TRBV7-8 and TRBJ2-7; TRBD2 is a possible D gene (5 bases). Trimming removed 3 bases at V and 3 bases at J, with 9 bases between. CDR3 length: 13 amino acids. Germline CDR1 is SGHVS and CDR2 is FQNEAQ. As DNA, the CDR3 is TGTGCCAGCAGCTTCGTCGGGGTCTACGAGCAGTACTTC. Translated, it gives CASSFVGVYEQYF.